Listed here are 21 T cell receptor beta chains from one sample, sequenced in a study of blood T cell repertoires in COVID-19. Measured with immunoSEQ multiplex PCR; TCRdb has only the in-frame clones, and not every one. The sample lists over 200,000 clones, around 85% occurring once. Source material: PBMCs or T cells enriched from blood (not recorded which). The receptor set was obtained from a woman between 50 and 59 years old who had recovered from COVID-19.

The chain links TRBV10-2 to TRBJ1-2; 10 bases match TRBD1. V lost 6 bases, J lost 4 bases, and 5 bases stayed unmatched. The CDR3 has 14 amino acids. Germline-derived CDR1 and CDR2 are WSHSY and SAAADI. The CDR3 coding sequence is TGCGCCAGCAGAGGACAGGGGGATGCCTATGGCTACACCTTC. It yields the protein CASRGQGDAYGYTF.

The rearrangement links TRBV5-1 to TRBJ2-7; D might be TRBD2 (5 bases). Germline CDR1 and CDR2: SGHRS and YFSETQ. Trimming pared 7 bases from V and 4 bases from J, leaving 9 bases between. The CDR3 length is 11 residues. The CDR3 DNA sequence: TGCGCCAGCTCAGGAGGATACGAGCAGTACTTC. The encoded protein is CASSGGYEQYF.

In this sample, this clone turned up once. This chain's CDR3 is CALHGQGASYEQYF. The CDR3 bases are TGTGCCCTCCACGGCCAGGGGGCTTCCTACGAGCAGTACTTC. The V and J genes are TRBV18 and TRBJ2-7, with TRBD1 matching over 8 bases. Trimming removed 11 bases from V and 1 base from J; junction bases left unmatched: 10. The CDR3 is made up of 14 amino acids. Per the germline V gene, CDR1 is KGHSH and CDR2 is LQKENI.

The CDR3 region has the DNA TGTGCCAGCAGTCGCCATAGCGGGACAAGTGAAAAACTGTTTTTT. Protein sequence: CASSRHSGTSEKLFF. V usage is TRBV2 and J usage is TRBJ1-4; a possible D gene is TRBD1 (6 bases). From germline, CDR1 is SNHLY and CDR2 FYNNEI. The V and J ends lost 5 bases and 7 bases respectively, with 17 bases between them. This CDR3 comprises 15 residues.

The chain joins TRBV4-2 to TRBJ1-2; the D gene is possibly TRBD1 (6 bases). This CDR3 contains 14 residues. Trimming pared 2 bases from V and 8 bases from J, leaving 15 bases between. Looked up from germline, CDR1 is LGHNA and CDR2 is YNFKEQ. Here the CDR3 DNA reads TGTGCCAGCAGCCAATCAGCAGGGGATAGGGGCTACACCTTC. Translation gives CASSQSAGDRGYTF.

The CDR3: CASSLGRSAGEGEKLFF. The CDR3 bases are TGTGCCAGCAGTTTGGGGCGCTCGGCGGGGGAGGGAGAAAAACTGTTTTTT. V gene TRBV28 combines with J gene TRBJ1-4, with D maybe TRBD1 (5 bases). Trimming left V 3 bases short and J 8 bases short, with 22 bases between. In germline, CDR1 is MDHEN, CDR2 SYDVKM. The CDR3 loop spans 17 amino acids.

The chain links TRBV23-1 to TRBJ1-1; 12 nucleotides match TRBD1. TRBV23-1 is known as an ORF, though its function is uncertain. The CDR3 length is 19 residues. V was clipped by 0 bases and J by 5 bases; unmatched bases: 13. The CDR3 region is CASSQSPRAGTGGLTEAFF. CDR3 nucleotide sequence: TGCGCCAGCAGTCAATCCCCAAGGGCCGGGACAGGGGGCTTGACTGAAGCTTTCTTT.

V is TRBV5-1 and J is TRBJ1-2; tentatively, D is TRBD1 (5 bases). From germline, CDR1 is SGHRS and CDR2 YFSETQ. Trimming removed 4 bases from V and 4 bases from J, with 11 bases in between. This CDR3 has 13 residues. CDR3 sequence reads: CASSPDTPYGYTF. DNA of the CDR3: TGCGCCAGCAGCCCGGACACGCCCTATGGCTACACCTTC.

This clone was seen more than once but under ten times. The chain combines TRBV2 with TRBJ2-7, with TRBD2 as a possible D gene (7 bases). Trimming took 10 bases from V and 3 from J, leaving 22 bases between them. The length of the CDR3 is 15 residues. Germline CDR1 reads SNHLY; CDR2 reads FYNNEI. The CDR3 DNA follows: TGTGCCATGTACAACCAACAGGGAGGGAGCTACGAGCAGTACTTC. Translating gives CAMYNQQGGSYEQYF.

The chain employs TRBV6-4 and TRBJ1-6; 9 positions match TRBD1. There are 14 residues in the CDR3. Germline loops: CDR1 MRHNA, CDR2 SNTAGT. V gave up 3 bases and J gave up 6 bases; unmatched junction bases: 0. CDR3 sequence: CASSEGQGNSPLHF. The CDR3, as DNA: TGTGCCAGCAGTGAGGGACAGGGTAATTCACCCCTCCACTTT.

DNA for the CDR3: TGTGCCAGCAGTTACAGGGGGCGGCTTCCTATCTCTGGGGCCAACGTCCTGACTTTC. Translating it yields CASSYRGRLPISGANVLTF. V usage is TRBV28 and J usage is TRBJ2-6; 9 nucleotides agree with TRBD1. Per germline, CDR1 MDHEN and CDR2 SYDVKM. J was trimmed by 0 bases and V by 4 bases; bases with no gene match: 10. There are 19 residues in the CDR3.

The chain is built from TRBV14 and TRBJ2-7; no definite D call. This CDR3 is built from 13 residues. Germline CDR1 and CDR2: SGHDN and FVKESK. Trimming took off 8 bases at V and 3 bases at J, with 14 bases between the two ends. The CDR3, as DNA: TGTGCCAGCTCCGAGGCCCTAGTCTACGAGCAGTACTTC. Translated, it gives CASSEALVYEQYF.

The rearrangement joins TRBV10-2 to TRBJ2-7; 12 bases agree with TRBD2. The CDR3 runs to 18 residues. The germline V gene has CDR1 WSHSY and CDR2 SAAADI. The junction had 7 bases not matched to a gene; V was cut back by 1 base and J by 0 bases. CDR3 nucleotides: TGCGCCAGCAGTGAGTTCCACCCGACTAGCGGGAGCTCCTACGAGCAGTACTTC. As protein: CASSEFHPTSGSSYEQYF.

This clone was counted between two and nine times. The J gene is TRBJ2-1, the V gene TRBV28, with a weak D call TRBD1 (5 bases). Germline V gene sequence: CDR1 MDHEN, CDR2 SYDVKM. Trimming removed 6 bases at V and 4 bases at J, with 13 bases between. This CDR3 region has 14 residues. Here the CDR3 reads CASRAPTVYNEQFF. CDR3 coding DNA: TGTGCCAGCAGAGCTCCGACAGTATACAATGAGCAGTTCTTC.

The CDR3: CASRGGAGLTGELFF. In DNA form, the CDR3 reads TGTGCCAGCAGGGGGGGGGCAGGACTCACCGGGGAGCTGTTTTTT. V gene TRBV28 combines with J gene TRBJ2-2, with D maybe TRBD2 (7 bases). Germline V gives CDR1 MDHEN, CDR2 SYDVKM. The CDR3 is made up of 15 amino acids. Trimming took 6 bases from V and 4 from J, leaving 15 bases between them.

This clone showed up just once. This chain links TRBV4-1 with TRBJ1-1, with TRBD1 identical over 7 bases. Germline CDR1 is MGHRA and CDR2 is YSYEKL. The trim removed 1 base at V and 0 bases at J, leaving 8 bases unmatched. CDR3 size: 17 residues. This CDR3 is CASSQGTLGGLNTEAFF. In DNA, the CDR3 is TGCGCCAGCAGCCAAGGCACACTAGGGGGCCTGAACACTGAAGCTTTCTTT.

The chain combines TRBV6-5 with TRBJ1-1; D remains ambiguous. Trimming removed 4 bases from V and 5 bases from J, with 11 bases in between. The CDR3 contains 13 residues. Germline loops: CDR1 MNHEY, CDR2 SVGAGI. The CDR3 nucleotides are TGTGCCAGCAGTTTTAGGGAGACAACTGAAGCTTTCTTT. This encodes CASSFRETTEAFF.

This chain connects TRBV9 to TRBJ2-3, with D possibly TRBD2 on 6 matching bases. The V end was cut by 1 base, the J end by 2 bases, with 17 bases between. CDR3 length equals 17 residues. Germline-derived CDR1 and CDR2 are SGDLS and YYNGEE. CDR3 bases: TGTGCCAGCAGCGTACGAAAATCATCGGGGGTCACAGATACGCAGTATTTT. It encodes CASSVRKSSGVTDTQYF.

This rearrangement joins TRBV7-9 to TRBJ1-1; D unresolved. There are 15 residues in the CDR3. Trimming removed 1 base at V and 0 bases at J, with 9 bases between. CDR1 is SEHNR, CDR2 FQNEAQ, per germline (reference sequence). The CDR3 nucleotides read TGTGCCAGCAGCTTAGGGGCAGCCCTGAACACTGAAGCTTTCTTT. It encodes CASSLGAALNTEAFF.

The CDR3 here is CASRPSGERGYNEQFF. The CDR3 DNA sequence: TGCGCCAGCAGGCCTAGCGGGGAGCGAGGATACAATGAGCAGTTCTTC. The chain carries TRBV5-1 and TRBJ2-1; the match to TRBD2 covers 9 bases. V trimming: 5 bases; J trimming: 4 bases; junction bases outside the gene matches: 10. CDR1 is SGHRS and CDR2 is YFSETQ in the germline V gene. This CDR3 is built from 16 residues.

The V call is TRBV4-1, the J call TRBJ2-7, with 8 bases lining up with TRBD1. Unmatched junction bases numbered 4, after V lost 0 bases and J lost 0 bases. Per germline, CDR1 MGHRA and CDR2 YSYEKL. The CDR3 extends over 16 amino acids. The CDR3 loop reads CASSQDPGQGSYEQYF. The CDR3 bases are TGCGCCAGCAGCCAAGATCCAGGACAGGGCTCCTACGAGCAGTACTTC.